A selection of T cell receptor beta chains follows, all from one sample in a study of T cell changes during pregnancy in multiple sclerosis. Generated by immunoSEQ multiplex PCR, the TCRdb table keeps only in-frame clones and is missing some. The data contain fewer than 95,000 clones, almost 95% of them seen just once; the ten biggest clones take up 2% to 2.5%. The sample here was peripheral blood, taken in the third trimester of pregnancy. The receptors stem from a female donor with multiple sclerosis, enrolled in a pregnancy study. Both conserved end residues are part of each CDR3. Each record gives: J gene, clone size, V gene, D gene, CDR3 DNA, CDR3 protein. The D gene is left open where the match is weak. Clone size is not always given. Where it is, it says once, few, many or a class for expanded clones.

j_call: TRBJ1-5; clone_size: -; v_call: TRBV29-1; d_call: -; cdr3_nt: TGCAGCGTTGGACAGGGCAATCAGCCCCAGCATTTT; cdr3_aa: CSVGQGNQPQHF
j_call: TRBJ2-1; clone_size: -; v_call: TRBV9; d_call: TRBD2; cdr3_nt: TGTGCCAGCAGCCCCTTGGCGGGAGGATCCTACAATGAGCAGTTCTTC; cdr3_aa: CASSPLAGGSYNEQFF
j_call: TRBJ2-5; clone_size: once; v_call: TRBV29-1; d_call: -; cdr3_nt: TGCAGCGTTTCAGGGTACCAAGAGACCCAGTACTTC; cdr3_aa: CSVSGYQETQYF
j_call: TRBJ2-7; clone_size: -; v_call: TRBV5-8; d_call: TRBD1; cdr3_nt: TGTGCCAGCAGCTTAAGACAGGGGGTATCCTACGAGCAGTACTTC; cdr3_aa: CASSLRQGVSYEQYF
j_call: TRBJ1-2; clone_size: -; v_call: TRBV28; d_call: TRBD1; cdr3_nt: TGTGCCAGCAGCTCGGGACAGGCGGGGGGCTACACCTTC; cdr3_aa: CASSSGQAGGYTF
j_call: TRBJ1-2; clone_size: -; v_call: TRBV6-6; d_call: TRBD1; cdr3_nt: TGTGCCAGCAGTCAAGGGACAGGGAGATATGGCTACACCTTC; cdr3_aa: CASSQGTGRYGYTF
j_call: TRBJ2-7; clone_size: -; v_call: TRBV10-3; d_call: TRBD2; cdr3_nt: TGTGCCATCAGCCAGGGACTAGGAAGGGACGAGCAGTACTTC; cdr3_aa: CAISQGLGRDEQYF
j_call: TRBJ2-7; clone_size: -; v_call: TRBV18; d_call: TRBD1; cdr3_nt: TGTGCCAGCTCACCTTCCCGGGACAGGGTATACGAGCAGTACTTC; cdr3_aa: CASSPSRDRVYEQYF
j_call: TRBJ1-4; clone_size: -; v_call: TRBV11-2; d_call: TRBD1; cdr3_nt: TGTGCCAGCAGCTTCACATTAGGGGGCGCGAATGGTGAAAAACTGTTTTTT; cdr3_aa: CASSFTLGGANGEKLFF
j_call: TRBJ2-1; clone_size: -; v_call: TRBV19; d_call: TRBD2; cdr3_nt: TGTGCCAGTAAACGGACTAGCGGGATTTACAATGAGCAGTTCTTC; cdr3_aa: CASKRTSGIYNEQFF
j_call: TRBJ2-7; clone_size: -; v_call: TRBV5-1; d_call: TRBD2; cdr3_nt: TGCGCCAGCAGCACAACCGGGACTAGCGGATACGAGCAGTACTTC; cdr3_aa: CASSTTGTSGYEQYF
j_call: TRBJ2-7; clone_size: once; v_call: TRBV7-2; d_call: -; cdr3_nt: TGTGCCAGCAGCTTAAAAGGGCTAGCGCTCCACGAGCAGTACTTC; cdr3_aa: CASSLKGLALHEQYF
j_call: TRBJ2-5; clone_size: -; v_call: TRBV9; d_call: -; cdr3_nt: TGTGCCAGCAGCGGGAGTGAGCAAGAGACCCAGTACTTC; cdr3_aa: CASSGSEQETQYF
j_call: TRBJ1-5; clone_size: -; v_call: TRBV19; d_call: -; cdr3_nt: TGTGCCAGTAGTGGAAGGGTACAGGGCAATCAGCCCCAGCATTTT; cdr3_aa: CASSGRVQGNQPQHF
j_call: TRBJ2-2; clone_size: -; v_call: TRBV5-1; d_call: TRBD2; cdr3_nt: TGCGCCAGCAGCTCCGGACTAGCGGGGGCACCTGGGGAGCTGTTTTTT; cdr3_aa: CASSSGLAGAPGELFF
j_call: TRBJ2-1; clone_size: -; v_call: TRBV11-3; d_call: TRBD2; cdr3_nt: TGTGCCAGCAGCTTCACCGGGAGGGTCAATGAGCAGTTCTTC; cdr3_aa: CASSFTGRVNEQFF
j_call: TRBJ2-1; clone_size: once; v_call: TRBV5-4; d_call: -; cdr3_nt: TGTGCCAGCAGTTGGGGCGGAGCGGGTAAGCAGTTCTTC; cdr3_aa: CASSWGGAGKQFF
j_call: TRBJ2-1; clone_size: -; v_call: TRBV2; d_call: TRBD2; cdr3_nt: TGTGCCAGCAGTGAAGAGGGGACTAGCGGGGGGAATGAGCAGTTCTTC; cdr3_aa: CASSEEGTSGGNEQFF
j_call: TRBJ2-3; clone_size: -; v_call: TRBV5-6; d_call: -; cdr3_nt: TGTGCCAGCACTCTACCTAGGGGGATTCCAAATACGCAGTATTTT; cdr3_aa: CASTLPRGIPNTQYF
j_call: TRBJ2-3; clone_size: -; v_call: TRBV27; d_call: TRBD2; cdr3_nt: TGTGCCAGCAATAAAGGACTAGCGGGCACAGATACGCAGTATTTT; cdr3_aa: CASNKGLAGTDTQYF
j_call: TRBJ1-5; clone_size: -; v_call: TRBV5-1; d_call: -; cdr3_nt: TGCGCCAGCAGCCCGGAACAGGGATGGTGGCGGGTACAGCCCCAGCATTTT; cdr3_aa: CASSPEQGWWRVQPQHF
j_call: TRBJ2-2; clone_size: -; v_call: TRBV11-2; d_call: TRBD2; cdr3_nt: TGTGCCAGCAGCTTCCTAGCGGGAGTGGCCGGGGAGCTGTTTTTT; cdr3_aa: CASSFLAGVAGELFF
j_call: TRBJ2-1; clone_size: -; v_call: TRBV5-1; d_call: TRBD2; cdr3_nt: TGCGCCAGCAGCTTGGGACTAGCGGGAAACAATGAGCAGTTCTTC; cdr3_aa: CASSLGLAGNNEQFF
j_call: TRBJ2-1; clone_size: -; v_call: TRBV9; d_call: -; cdr3_nt: TGTGCCAGCAGCGTCTCGACAGCGAACTACAATGAGCAGTTCTTC; cdr3_aa: CASSVSTANYNEQFF
j_call: TRBJ2-5; clone_size: -; v_call: TRBV27; d_call: TRBD1; cdr3_nt: TGTGCCAGCAGTTTAGAAGGGACAGGGCGGAAGACCCAGTACTTC; cdr3_aa: CASSLEGTGRKTQYF
j_call: TRBJ2-2; clone_size: -; v_call: TRBV9; d_call: TRBD1; cdr3_nt: TGTGCCAGCAGCGCCCCGGGACAGGGAAACACCGGGGAGCTGTTTTTT; cdr3_aa: CASSAPGQGNTGELFF
j_call: TRBJ2-3; clone_size: once; v_call: TRBV6-5; d_call: -; cdr3_nt: TGTGCCAGCAGTTACTCGAATTCAGGCACAGATACGCAGTATTTT; cdr3_aa: CASSYSNSGTDTQYF
j_call: TRBJ1-2; clone_size: -; v_call: TRBV5-4; d_call: TRBD1; cdr3_nt: TGTGCCAGCAGCTTGGCAAGGGGGCAGGGGGGCTACACCTTC; cdr3_aa: CASSLARGQGGYTF
j_call: TRBJ2-2; clone_size: -; v_call: TRBV29-1; d_call: TRBD2; cdr3_nt: TGCAGCGTTGAAGGGCAAGCGGGAGGGGAAAACGGGGAGCTGTTTTTT; cdr3_aa: CSVEGQAGGENGELFF
j_call: TRBJ1-1; clone_size: -; v_call: TRBV5-1; d_call: -; cdr3_nt: TGCGCCAGCAGCTTGGTTGGGGGTGGGGGGGGTGAAGCTTTCTTT; cdr3_aa: CASSLVGGGGGEAFF
j_call: TRBJ1-2; clone_size: -; v_call: TRBV5-6; d_call: -; cdr3_nt: TGTGCCAGCAGCTTGGATGCCGGGATTGGGTACACCTTC; cdr3_aa: CASSLDAGIGYTF
j_call: TRBJ2-4; clone_size: -; v_call: TRBV2; d_call: -; cdr3_nt: TGTGCCAGCAGTTCTCAGATATCCAAAAACATTCAGTACTTC; cdr3_aa: CASSSQISKNIQYF
j_call: TRBJ1-1; clone_size: -; v_call: TRBV9; d_call: TRBD1; cdr3_nt: TGTGCCAGCAGCGTAGAGCAGGACAGGGGGACGACTTTCTTT; cdr3_aa: CASSVEQDRGTTFF